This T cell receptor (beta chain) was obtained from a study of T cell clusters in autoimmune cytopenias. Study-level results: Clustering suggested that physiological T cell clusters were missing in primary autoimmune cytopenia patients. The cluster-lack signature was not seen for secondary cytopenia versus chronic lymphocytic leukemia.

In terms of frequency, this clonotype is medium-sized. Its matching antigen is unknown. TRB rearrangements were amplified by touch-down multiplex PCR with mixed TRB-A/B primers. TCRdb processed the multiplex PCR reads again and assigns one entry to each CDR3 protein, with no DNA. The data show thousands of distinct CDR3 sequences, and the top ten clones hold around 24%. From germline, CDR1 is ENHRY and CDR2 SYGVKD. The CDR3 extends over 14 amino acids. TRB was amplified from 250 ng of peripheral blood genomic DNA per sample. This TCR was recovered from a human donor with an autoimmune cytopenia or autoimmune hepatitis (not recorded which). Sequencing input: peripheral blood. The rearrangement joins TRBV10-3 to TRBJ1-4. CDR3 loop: CASSATATNEKLFF.